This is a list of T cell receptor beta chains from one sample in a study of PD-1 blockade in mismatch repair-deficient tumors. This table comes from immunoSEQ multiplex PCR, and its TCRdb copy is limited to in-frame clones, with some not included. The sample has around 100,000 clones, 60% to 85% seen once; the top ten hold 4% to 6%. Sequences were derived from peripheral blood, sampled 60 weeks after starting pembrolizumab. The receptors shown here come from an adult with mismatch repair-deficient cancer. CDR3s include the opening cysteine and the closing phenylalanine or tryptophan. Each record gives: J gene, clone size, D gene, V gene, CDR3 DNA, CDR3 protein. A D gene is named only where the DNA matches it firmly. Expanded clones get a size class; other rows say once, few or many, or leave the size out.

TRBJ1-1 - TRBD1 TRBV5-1 TGCGCCAGCAGCTTCGAGACAGGGGTTGACACTGAAGCTTTCTTT CASSFETGVDTEAFF
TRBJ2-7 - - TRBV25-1 TGTGCCAGCGAGCTATCCGCTTCCTACGAGCAGTACTTC CASELSASYEQYF
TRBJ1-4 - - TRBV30 TGTGCCTGGAGTGCCCCGCTGGGGGCGTTTCAAAAACTGTTTTTT CAWSAPLGAFQKLFF
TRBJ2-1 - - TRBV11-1 TGTGCCAGCAGCTTAGACAGGTACAATGAGCAGTTCTTC CASSLDRYNEQFF
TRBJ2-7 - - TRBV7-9 TGTGCCAGCAGGGGAATGGGCGACGGCGGGTCCTACGAGCAGTACTTC CASRGMGDGGSYEQYF
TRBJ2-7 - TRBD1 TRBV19 TGTGCCAGTAGTATTACCGGGACAGCCTACGAGCAGTACTTC CASSITGTAYEQYF
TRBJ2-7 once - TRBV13 TGTGCCAGCAGCTTAGGGACAGTCTCCTACGAGCAGTACTTC CASSLGTVSYEQYF
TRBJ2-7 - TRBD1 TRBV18 TGTGCCAGCTCACCTGACAGGGAGTCGCAGTACTTC CASSPDRESQYF
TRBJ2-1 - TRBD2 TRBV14 TGTGCCAGCAGCCAAGGGCTAGCGGGCTTCAATGAGCAGTTCTTC CASSQGLAGFNEQFF
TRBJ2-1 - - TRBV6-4 TGTGCCAGCAGTTTATTAGGGAGTGCTGAGCAGTTCTTC CASSLLGSAEQFF
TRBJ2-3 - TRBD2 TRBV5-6 TGTGCCAGCAGCTATTCTAGCGGGAGGGCAGATACGCAGTATTTT CASSYSSGRADTQYF
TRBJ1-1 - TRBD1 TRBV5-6 TGTGCCAGCAGCTTGGTCGGGACAGTGAACACTGAAGCTTTCTTT CASSLVGTVNTEAFF
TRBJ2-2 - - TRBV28 TGTGCCAGCAGCACGAAGTTCGGGGAGCTGTTTTTT CASSTKFGELFF
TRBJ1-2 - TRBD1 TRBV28 TGTGCCAGTGCGACAGGGGAAGGCTATGGCTACACCTTC CASATGEGYGYTF
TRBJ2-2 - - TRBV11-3 TGTGCCAGCAGCTCCCATAGGAGAGGGAACACCGGGGAGCTGTTTTTT CASSSHRRGNTGELFF
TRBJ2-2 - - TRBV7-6 TGTGCCAGCAGCCCGCCCGTTGACGGGGAGCTGTTTTTT CASSPPVDGELFF
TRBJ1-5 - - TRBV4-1 TGCGCCAGCAGCCAGCTCCGATTGAACAGCGGCCAGCCCCAGCATTTT CASSQLRLNSGQPQHF
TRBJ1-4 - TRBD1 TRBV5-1 TGCGCCAGCAGGTCTCGGACAGGACAGAATGAAAAACTGTTTTTT CASRSRTGQNEKLFF
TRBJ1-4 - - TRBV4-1 TGCGCCAGCAGCCACCCAGCCGGCAGGGATGAAAAACTGTTTTTT CASSHPAGRDEKLFF
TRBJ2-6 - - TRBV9 TGTGCCAGCAGCGTAGGGAGGAACTCTGGGGCCAACGTCCTGACTTTC CASSVGRNSGANVLTF
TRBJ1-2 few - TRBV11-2 TGTGCCAGCAGCTTAGGCGGGACAAACTATGGCTACACCTTC CASSLGGTNYGYTF
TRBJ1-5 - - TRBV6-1 TGTGCCAGCAGTGAAATCAGGAACAATCAGCCCCAGCATTTT CASSEIRNNQPQHF
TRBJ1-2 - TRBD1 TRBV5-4 TGTGCCAGCAGCCCGAACAAGGGGGCTCTTAACTATGGCTACACCTTC CASSPNKGALNYGYTF
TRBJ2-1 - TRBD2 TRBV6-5 TGTGCCAGCAGTTACTCGCTGCGGGAGGGCAATGAGCAGTTCTTC CASSYSLREGNEQFF
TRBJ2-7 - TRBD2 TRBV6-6 TGTGCCAGCAGTTCAGCGGGAAAATACGAGCAGTACTTC CASSSAGKYEQYF
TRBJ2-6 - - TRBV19 TGTGCCAGTAGTATAGGGCAGTTCTCTGGGGCCAACGTCCTGACTTTC CASSIGQFSGANVLTF
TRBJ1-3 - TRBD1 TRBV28 TGTGCCAGCATCAGGGGGCTAGGAGGAAACACCATATATTTT CASIRGLGGNTIYF
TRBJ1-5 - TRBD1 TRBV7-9 TGTGCCAGCAGCTTGGGACAGGGGGGCCAGCCCCAGCATTTT CASSLGQGGQPQHF
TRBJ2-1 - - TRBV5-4 TGTGCCAGCAGCTTGGACGGCAGGGACAATGAGCAGTTCTTC CASSLDGRDNEQFF
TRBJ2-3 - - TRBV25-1 TGTGCCAGCAGTGAATATTACTCGGCAGATACGCAGTATTTT CASSEYYSADTQYF
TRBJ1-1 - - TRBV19 TGTGCCAGTAGTACGGCGAACACTGAAGCTTTCTTT CASSTANTEAFF
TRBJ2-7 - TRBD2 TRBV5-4 TGTGCCAGCAGCTTGAGCGGGACTAGCTCCTACGAGCAGTACTTC CASSLSGTSSYEQYF
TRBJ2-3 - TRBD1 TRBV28 TGTGCCAGCAGTCCACCACCTAGGGGGACAGGCACAGATACGCAGTATTTT CASSPPPRGTGTDTQYF
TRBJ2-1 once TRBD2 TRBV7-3 TGTGCCAGCAGCTCAAGGACTAGCGGGGGGGCCTACAATGAGCAGTTCTTC CASSSRTSGGAYNEQFF
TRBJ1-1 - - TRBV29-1 TGCAGCGTTGAAAAAGGGGGTGAGGGAGCTTTCTTT CSVEKGGEGAFF
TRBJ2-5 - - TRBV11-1 TGTGCCAGCAGGGACCGGGGACGGACTCAAGAGACCCAGTACTTC CASRDRGRTQETQYF
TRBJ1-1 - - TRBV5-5 TGTGCCAGCAGCTTGGCCGTAGGTGAAGGTTTCTTT CASSLAVGEGFF
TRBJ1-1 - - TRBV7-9 TGTGCCAGCAGCTTAGAAGGGGGCACTGAAGCTTTCTTT CASSLEGGTEAFF
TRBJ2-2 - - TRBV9 TGTGCCAGCAGCGTAGGGCAGCGGGCGAACACCGGGGAGCTGTTTTTT CASSVGQRANTGELFF
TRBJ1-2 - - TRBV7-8 TGTGCCAGCAGCTTGAATAAGTGGGACACAGATAACTATGGCTACACCTTC CASSLNKWDTDNYGYTF
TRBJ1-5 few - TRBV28 TGTGCCAGCAGTACCGGGACAACGAATCAGCCCCAGCATTTT CASSTGTTNQPQHF
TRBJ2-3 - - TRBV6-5 TGTGCCAGCAGTCGTACGCAGTATTTT CASSRTQYF
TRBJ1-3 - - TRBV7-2 TGTGCCAGCAGCTTAGCGAGAGGGACTGGAAACACCATATATTTT CASSLARGTGNTIYF